This T cell receptor beta chain emerged from a study of T-cell memory formation after mild COVID-19. Broader study findings: There was a balanced CD4/CD8 profile in clones contracting day 15 to 85, and later expanders leaned CD4+. CD4+ contracting clones were mainly CM and EM; CD8+ ones, EMRA.

TCRdb analysed the 5' RACE reads with MiXCR anew, one entry per CDR3 protein. This sample yields fewer than 650,000 distinct CDR3 sequences, of which 17% are seen a single time; less than 10% belongs to the top ten. This clonotype occurred a few times. Its cognate antigen is unknown. V dropped 3 bases and J dropped 8 bases, with 11 bases sitting between them. The CDR3 covers 13 residues. Germline values: CDR1 KGHDR, CDR2 SFDVKD. The chain combines TRBV24-1 with TRBJ2-3; D possibly corresponds to TRBD1 (6 bases). This sequence originates from an adult woman who had mild COVID-19 (a few samples of this study predate the infection). Cell type and time point are not known. The sequencing input was PBMCs or a T cell subset sorted from them (not recorded which). The CDR3 DNA sequence: TGTGCCACCAGTGATACAGGGTTGAGTACGCAGTATTTT. As protein: CATSDTGLSTQYF.